Below are 25 T cell receptor beta chains sequenced from a single sample in a study of molecular identifiers for immune sequencing clone quantification. TCRdb itself ran the PCR reads through MiXCR, one entry per CDR3 protein. The sample records roughly 93,000 distinct CDR3 sequences, 20% to 30% being singletons. The sequenced material came from naive CD8+ T cells from blood, with Jurkat cell RNA spiked in. Subset reported: FACS-sorted CD8+CD4-CCR7+CD45RA+ naive T cells. These TCRs come from a human donor in good health. Some libraries in this study had Jurkat cell RNA spiked in.

This clonotype has ten or more counts. V and J are TRBV6-2 or TRBV6-3 and TRBJ2-3; D is unclear. Germline CDR1 is MNHEY and CDR2 is SVGEGT. The CDR3 extends over 13 amino acids. The germline V and J ends were trimmed by 0 bases and 6 bases, with 7 bases remaining between them. CDR3 in DNA: TGTGCCAGCAGTTACTCTGGTTTCGATACGCAGTATTTT. Translating it yields CASSYSGFDTQYF.

This clonotype was found a few times. V and J are TRBV12-3 or TRBV12-4 and TRBJ2-2; D perhaps matches TRBD1 (6 bases). Trimming left V 2 bases short and J 5 bases short, with 18 bases between. This CDR3 is 17 amino acids long. This CDR3 is CASSLSRLGARTGELFF. CDR3 in DNA: TGTGCCAGCAGTTTATCCCGGCTGGGGGCGAGGACCGGGGAGCTGTTTTTT.

This sequence joins TRBV27 and TRBJ2-7; D tentatively fits TRBD1 or TRBD2 (5 bases each). V was shortened by 6 bases and J by 2 bases, with 14 bases between the two germline ends. Germline assignment: CDR1 MNHEY and CDR2 SMNVEV (reference sequence). The CDR3 is made up of 14 amino acids. Here the CDR3 DNA reads TGTGCCAGCAGCTACACCGGGACCGCCTACGAGCAGTACTTC. Amino acids: CASSYTGTAYEQYF.

This clonotype was found many times. The CDR3 sequence: CASSHGQGNEQYF. In nucleotides, the CDR3 is TGCGCCAGCAGCCACGGACAGGGGAACGAGCAGTACTTC. V gene TRBV5-1 combines with J gene TRBJ2-7; 9 bases align to TRBD1. Per germline, CDR1 SGHRS and CDR2 YFSETQ. The CDR3 consists of 13 residues. The V and J ends lost 4 bases and 5 bases, in that order; junction bases with no gene match: 4.

The rearrangement joins TRBV28 to TRBJ2-3; 9 positions agree with TRBD2. V lost 3 bases, J lost 0 bases, and 7 bases stayed unmatched. In germline, CDR1 is MDHEN, CDR2 SYDVKM. The CDR3 length is 17 residues. CDR3 amino acids: CASSLQWSGGSTDTQYF. The CDR3 DNA is TGTGCCAGCAGTTTGCAGTGGAGCGGGGGGAGCACAGATACGCAGTATTTT.

This clonotype was counted ten times or more. The J gene is TRBJ2-3, the V gene TRBV7-6, with 7 bases lining up with TRBD1. V dropped 4 bases and J dropped 1; count of bases not matched to a gene: 17. The germline V gene encodes CDR1 SGHVS and CDR2 FNYEAQ. This CDR3 region has 19 residues. DNA of the CDR3: TGTGCCAGCAGCTCAACCAGGTCGGGCTTCGGACAGGGCACAGATACGCAGTATTTT. Protein product: CASSSTRSGFGQGTDTQYF.

This clonotype has just a few counts. The chain has TRBV7-9 and TRBJ2-7; D possibly matches TRBD1 or TRBD2 (5 bases each). Germline V CDR1 and CDR2: SEHNR, FQNEAQ (reference sequence). V lost 3 bases and J lost 6, with 12 bases in between. CDR3 length equals 13 residues. This CDR3 reads CASSFVGDREQYF. The CDR3 nucleotides are TGTGCCAGCAGCTTCGTGGGGGATCGCGAGCAGTACTTC.

Judged by abundance, this clonotype is medium-sized. V and J are TRBV4-1 and TRBJ2-3, with 8 nucleotides matching TRBD1. J was trimmed by 4 bases and V by 5 bases; bases with no gene match: 5. The CDR3 runs to 14 residues. Germline CDR1 and CDR2: MGHRA and YSYEKL. The CDR3 region is CASSSGQGADTQYF. The CDR3 DNA follows: TGCGCCAGCAGCTCAGGACAGGGAGCAGATACGCAGTATTTT.

The sample holds many counts of this clonotype. The chain combines TRBV15 with TRBJ1-5; D remains ambiguous. This CDR3 region has 17 residues. Trimming took 0 bases from V and 0 from J, leaving 12 bases between them. Germline V gene lookup returns CDR1 LNHNV and CDR2 YYDKDF (reference sequence). The CDR3 is CATSRDGLSYSNQPQHF. In nucleotides, the CDR3 is TGTGCCACCAGCAGAGACGGGCTGAGTTATAGCAATCAGCCCCAGCATTTT.

This clonotype was counted between two and nine times. The chain links TRBV13 to TRBJ2-1; 7 bases agree with TRBD1. CDR3 size: 14 residues. Losses at the gene ends were 5 bases for V and 3 bases for J; bases not matched to a gene: 4. Germline CDR1 is PRHDT and CDR2 is FYEKMQ (reference sequence). Written as DNA, the CDR3 is TGTGCCAGCAGCCCAGGGACAGACTACAATGAGCAGTTCTTC. Translated: CASSPGTDYNEQFF.

The chain links TRBV4-3 to TRBJ2-1, with D possibly being TRBD2 (6 bases). This CDR3 region has 17 residues. Trimming removed 2 bases at V and 10 bases at J, with 24 bases between. The V gene's germline CDR1 is LGHNA and CDR2 YSLEER. The CDR3 DNA sequence: TGCGCCAGCAGCCAAATCTGGGACTCCCCGATCCCCCGGGAGCAGTTCTTC. It encodes CASSQIWDSPIPREQFF.

This clonotype has a handful of counts. This chain uses TRBV4-3 with TRBJ2-7; D may be TRBD1 (6 bases). Trimming took 0 bases from V and 5 from J, leaving 17 bases between them. The CDR3 totals 16 residues. Germline lookup yields CDR1 LGHNA and CDR2 YSLEER. The DNA of the CDR3 is TGCGCCAGCAGCCAAGATTTGGGCAGGGGTATCGACGAGCAGTACTTC. It is translated as CASSQDLGRGIDEQYF.

A note on this clonotype: A single base separates this from a much larger clone, so it may be a read error. The V gene is TRBV19, the J gene TRBJ1-1, with unresolved D. The length of the CDR3 is 13 residues. The germline V gene has CDR1 LNHDA and CDR2 SQIVND (reference sequence). CDR3 residues: CAGSMYENGEAFF. CDR3 DNA: TGTGCCGGTAGTATGTATGAGAATGGGGAAGCTTTCTTT.

The table lists this clonotype with many counts. V and J are TRBV20-1 and TRBJ2-7, with TRBD1 matching over 8 bases. The V segment lost 3 bases and the J segment 7 bases; nucleotides outside the gene matches: 14. Germline V gene sequence: CDR1 DFQATT, CDR2 SNEGSKA (reference sequence). This CDR3 contains 15 residues. For the CDR3, the DNA is TGCAGTGCTAGTATCGACCAGGGGGCAAGTCGGGAGCAGTACTTC. Its translation: CSASIDQGASREQYF.

V usage is TRBV12-3 or TRBV12-4 and J usage is TRBJ2-5; D not resolved. CDR3 length: 12 residues. V lost 5 bases, J lost 5 bases, and 9 bases lay in between. CDR3 nucleotides: TGTGCCAGCAGTGGTCAAAGGGAGACCCAGTACTTC. It codes for CASSGQRETQYF.

This clonotype was seen ten or more times. The chain recombines TRBV7-9 with TRBJ2-4; D is unresolved. The CDR3 spans 16 residues. The germline CDR1 and CDR2 sequences are SEHNR and FQNEAQ (reference sequence). Trimming took 1 base from V and 5 from J, leaving 15 bases between them. CDR3 protein: CASSLGLSVNQNIQYF. As DNA, the CDR3 is TGTGCCAGCAGCTTAGGGTTAAGCGTTAACCAAAACATTCAGTACTTC.

This rearrangement joins TRBV27 to TRBJ2-3, with a tentative D call TRBD1 (5 bases). CDR3 length equals 15 residues. Germline V gene data show CDR1 as MNHEY and CDR2 as SMNVEV (reference sequence). The V end was cut by 5 bases, the J end by 4 bases, with 16 bases between. The CDR3 DNA reads as TGTGCCAGCAGTAGGATCAACAGGCTTGCAGATACGCAGTATTTT. This translates into CASSRINRLADTQYF.

This clonotype was found a few times. The chain employs TRBV12-3 or TRBV12-4 and TRBJ2-6; the D is unclear. V was pared by 5 bases and J by 0 bases, with 11 bases between. The CDR3 loop spans 16 amino acids. DNA of the CDR3: TGTGCCAGCAGTACCCCTCCATTCTCTGGGGCCAACGTCCTGACTTTC. The encoded protein is CASSTPPFSGANVLTF.

This clonotype was seen at least ten times. The chain couples TRBV19 to TRBJ2-6; 8 bases align to TRBD1. CDR1 and CDR2 from the germline V gene are LNHDA and SQIVND (reference sequence). Trimming at V came to 0 bases and at J to 0 bases, leaving 1 base not matched to a gene. The CDR3 runs 17 residues. DNA for the CDR3: TGTGCCAGTAGTATAGATGGGACAGGCTCTGGGGCCAACGTCCTGACTTTC. It translates to CASSIDGTGSGANVLTF.

This clonotype was detected many times. The chain has TRBV18 and TRBJ1-1; 9 bases are shared with TRBD1. The CDR3 sequence is 15 residues long. V was pared by 0 bases and J by 5 bases, with 4 bases of the junction left unmatched. CDR1 KGHSH and CDR2 LQKENI come from the germline V gene. This chain's CDR3 is CASSPPIQGATEAFF. CDR3 coding DNA: TGTGCCAGCTCACCACCGATACAGGGGGCAACTGAAGCTTTCTTT.

This clonotype has a handful of counts. The chain has TRBV19 and TRBJ2-7; unclear D gene. The CDR3 length is 15 residues. Germline V gene sequence: CDR1 LNHDA, CDR2 SQIVND (reference sequence). V was clipped by 5 bases and J by 3 bases, with 17 bases between them. The CDR3 nucleotides are TGTGCCAGTAGTGCAGCCGCCGGGTCGTACTACGAGCAGTACTTC. Its protein is CASSAAAGSYYEQYF.

The table lists this clonotype with a few counts. The junction shows a germline mismatch at one end, possibly a read error. The rearrangement joins TRBV29-1 to TRBJ2-7; the match to TRBD1 covers 11 bases. The CDR3 length is 13 residues. Germline assignment: CDR1 SQVTM and CDR2 ANQGSEA. The CDR3 DNA follows: TGCGGCGTTGAAGATGGGACAGGGGGCGAGCAGTACTTC. Translating gives CGVEDGTGGEQYF.

The chain recombines TRBV19 with TRBJ2-3; D is possibly TRBD2 (6 bases). Germline loops: CDR1 LNHDA, CDR2 SQIVND (reference sequence). V lost 4 bases to trimming and J lost 0 bases, with 14 bases between them. The CDR3 runs to 16 residues. The CDR3 DNA is TGTGCCAGTAGTACATGGGGACTTTCAAGCACAGATACGCAGTATTTT. Encoded protein: CASSTWGLSSTDTQYF.

A note on this clonotype: A much larger clone differs from this one at a single base, so this may be a read error. This sequence joins TRBV7-6 and TRBJ2-7; D not certain. The CDR3 covers 15 residues. Germline CDR1 is SGHVS and CDR2 is FNYEAQ. The CDR3 protein is CASSPSSRPRYEQCF. Here the CDR3 DNA reads TGTGCCAGCAGCCCCTCCAGCCGGCCTCGGTACGAGCAGTGCTTC.

As for this clonotype: A read error may account for a junction end that differs from germline. This rearrangement joins TRBV12-3 or TRBV12-4 to TRBJ1-6; 8 bases are a match to TRBD1. The CDR3 extends over 14 amino acids. CDR3: CGSSLRGRGSPLHF. In nucleotides, the CDR3 is TGTGGCAGCAGTCTCAGGGGGCGAGGTTCACCCCTCCACTTT.